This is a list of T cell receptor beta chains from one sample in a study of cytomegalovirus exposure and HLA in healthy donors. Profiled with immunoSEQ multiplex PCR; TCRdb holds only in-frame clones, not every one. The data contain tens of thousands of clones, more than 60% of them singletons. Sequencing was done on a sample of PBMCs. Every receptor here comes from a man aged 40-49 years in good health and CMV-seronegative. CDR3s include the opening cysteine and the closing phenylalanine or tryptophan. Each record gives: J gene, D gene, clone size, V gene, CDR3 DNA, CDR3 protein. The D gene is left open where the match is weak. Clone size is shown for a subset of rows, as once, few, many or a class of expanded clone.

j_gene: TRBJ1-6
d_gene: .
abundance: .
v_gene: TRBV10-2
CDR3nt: TGCGCCAGCGGCACAGGATATAATTCACCCCTCCACTTT
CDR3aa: CASGTGYNSPLHF

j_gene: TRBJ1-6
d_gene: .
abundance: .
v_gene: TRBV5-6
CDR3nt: TGTGCCAGCAGCTCACAGGGCCTGGTAAATTCACCCCTCCACTTT
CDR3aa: CASSSQGLVNSPLHF

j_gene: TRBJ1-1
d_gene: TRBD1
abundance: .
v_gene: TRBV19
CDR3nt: TGTGCCAGTAGTTCCCCCATCCGTTGGACAGGGGGTTTATCTACCATGAACACTGAAGCTTTCTTT
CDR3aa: CASSSPIRWTGGLSTMNTEAFF

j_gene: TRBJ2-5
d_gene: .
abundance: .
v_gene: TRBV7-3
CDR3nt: TGTGCCAGCAGCTTCCTTGGCTCCGGAGAGGAGATCCAGTACTTC
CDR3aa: CASSFLGSGEEIQYF

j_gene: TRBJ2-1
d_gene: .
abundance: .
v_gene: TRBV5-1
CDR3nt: TGCGCCAGCCGTGAGACAGGCTCTTCGGATGAGCAGTTCTTC
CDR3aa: CASRETGSSDEQFF

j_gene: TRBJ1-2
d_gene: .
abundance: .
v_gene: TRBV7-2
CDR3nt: TGTGCCAGCAGCTTAGACGGGAACTATGGCTACACCTTC
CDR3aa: CASSLDGNYGYTF

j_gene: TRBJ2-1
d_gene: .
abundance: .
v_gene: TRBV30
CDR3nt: TGTGCCTGGAGTAAACAGGGTAGCAATGAGCAATTCTTC
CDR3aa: CAWSKQGSNEQFF

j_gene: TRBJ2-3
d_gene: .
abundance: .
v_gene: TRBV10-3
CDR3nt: TGTGCCACCGAGTCTAGCGCAGATACGCAGTATTTT
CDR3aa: CATESSADTQYF

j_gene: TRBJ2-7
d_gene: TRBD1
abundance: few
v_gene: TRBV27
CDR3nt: TGTGCCAGCAGTTTATTCCAGGGGGCTAGATACGAGCAGTACTTC
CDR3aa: CASSLFQGARYEQYF

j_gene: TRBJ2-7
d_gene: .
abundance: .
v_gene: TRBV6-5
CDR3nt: TGTGCCAGCATGAGGACAGCCCCAACATCCTACGAGCAGTACTTC
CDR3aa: CASMRTAPTSYEQYF

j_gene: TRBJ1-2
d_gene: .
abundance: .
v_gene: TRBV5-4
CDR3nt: TGTGCCAGCAGCTATGGGACAAGGACCGACTATGGCTACACCTTC
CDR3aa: CASSYGTRTDYGYTF

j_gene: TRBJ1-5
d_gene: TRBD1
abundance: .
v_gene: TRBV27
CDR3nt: TGTGCCAGCAGGCCTAGACAGGGTAGCAATCAGCCCCAGCATTTT
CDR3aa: CASRPRQGSNQPQHF

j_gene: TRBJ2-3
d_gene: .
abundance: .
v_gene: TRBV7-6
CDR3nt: TGTGCCAGCAGCTTAGTTTCGGTAGATACGCAGTATTTT
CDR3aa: CASSLVSVDTQYF

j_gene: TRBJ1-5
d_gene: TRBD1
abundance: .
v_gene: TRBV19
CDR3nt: TGTGCCAGTAACAGACAGGGGAGGAGCAATCAGCCCCAGCATTTT
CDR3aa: CASNRQGRSNQPQHF

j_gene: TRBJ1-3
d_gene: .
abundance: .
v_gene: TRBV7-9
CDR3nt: TGTGCCAGCAGCCCTCAGGGCTCTGGAAACACCATATATTTT
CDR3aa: CASSPQGSGNTIYF

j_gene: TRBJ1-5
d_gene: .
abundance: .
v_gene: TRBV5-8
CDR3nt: TGTGCCAGCAGCTTGGGGTGGAGGGGTCAGCCCCAGCATTTT
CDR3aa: CASSLGWRGQPQHF

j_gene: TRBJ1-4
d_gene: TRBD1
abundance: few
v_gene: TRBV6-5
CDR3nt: TGTGCCAGCCGTCCGGGACAGGTGAATGAAAAACTGTTTTTT
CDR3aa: CASRPGQVNEKLFF

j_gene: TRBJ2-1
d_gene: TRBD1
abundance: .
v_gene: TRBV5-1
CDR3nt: TGCGCCAGCAGCTTGGACAGGGGGCATTGGAATGAGCAGTTCTTC
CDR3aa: CASSLDRGHWNEQFF

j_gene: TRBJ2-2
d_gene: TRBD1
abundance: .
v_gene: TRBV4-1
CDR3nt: TGCGCCAGCAGCGGACAGGGGGCAAGCACCGGGGAGCTGTTTTTT
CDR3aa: CASSGQGASTGELFF

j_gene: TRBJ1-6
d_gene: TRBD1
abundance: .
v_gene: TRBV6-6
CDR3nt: TGTGCCAGCAGTTACGCAGGGGGAAGTAATTCACCCCTCCACTTT
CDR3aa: CASSYAGGSNSPLHF

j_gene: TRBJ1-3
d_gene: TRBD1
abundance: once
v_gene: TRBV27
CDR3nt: TGTGCCAGCAGTCCGGGACAGGGTCTCGGAAACACCATATATTTT
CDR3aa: CASSPGQGLGNTIYF

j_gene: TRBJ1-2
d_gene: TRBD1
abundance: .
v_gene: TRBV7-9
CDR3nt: TGTGCCAGCAGCTCCACCGGGACAGGCCTCTCAACAGGGGGCTACACCTTC
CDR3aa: CASSSTGTGLSTGGYTF

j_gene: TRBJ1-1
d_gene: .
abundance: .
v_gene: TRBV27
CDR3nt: TGTGCCAGCAATCGGGGGAGGGAAGCTTTCTTT
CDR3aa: CASNRGREAFF

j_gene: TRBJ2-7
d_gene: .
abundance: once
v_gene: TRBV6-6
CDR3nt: TGTGCCAGCAGTTACGACGGAAGCGCTAAATACGAGCAGTACTTC
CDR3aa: CASSYDGSAKYEQYF

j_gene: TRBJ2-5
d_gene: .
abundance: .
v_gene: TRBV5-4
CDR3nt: TGTGCCAGCAGCACAAGACAGCTGGACCAAGAGACCCAGTACTTC
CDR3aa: CASSTRQLDQETQYF

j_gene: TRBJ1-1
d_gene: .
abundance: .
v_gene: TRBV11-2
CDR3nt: TGTGCCAGCAGCATCCGACGGGGGATGAACACTGAAGCTTTCTTT
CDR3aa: CASSIRRGMNTEAFF

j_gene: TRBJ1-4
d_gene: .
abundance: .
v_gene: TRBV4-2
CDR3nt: TGTGCCAGCAGCCAAGATACGGGGGGCGCGGATGAAAAACTGTTTTTT
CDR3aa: CASSQDTGGADEKLFF

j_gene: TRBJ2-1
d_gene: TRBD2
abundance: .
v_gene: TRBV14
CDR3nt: TGTGCCAGCAGCTTTTCCGAGGCTAGCGGACAACTATGGAATGAGCAGTTCTTC
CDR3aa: CASSFSEASGQLWNEQFF

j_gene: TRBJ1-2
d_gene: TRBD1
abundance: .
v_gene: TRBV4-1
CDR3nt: TGCGCCAGCAGCCAAGATGGGCAGGGGGCGCGTGGCTACACCTTC
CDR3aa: CASSQDGQGARGYTF

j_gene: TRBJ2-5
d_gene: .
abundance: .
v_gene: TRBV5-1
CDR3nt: TGCGCCAGCAGCTCCGGACAGTGGCAAGAGACCCAGTACTTC
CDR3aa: CASSSGQWQETQYF

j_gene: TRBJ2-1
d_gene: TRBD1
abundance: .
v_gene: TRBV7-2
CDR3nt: TGTGCCAGCAGCTTGGCCCCGGGACAGAATAATGAGCAGTTCTTC
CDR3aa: CASSLAPGQNNEQFF

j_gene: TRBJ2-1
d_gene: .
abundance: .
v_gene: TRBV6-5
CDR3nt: TGTGCCAGCAGTTACGGCGCAGGTAATTACAATGAGCAGTTCTTC
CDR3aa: CASSYGAGNYNEQFF

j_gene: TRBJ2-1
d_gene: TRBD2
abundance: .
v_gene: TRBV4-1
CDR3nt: TGCGCCAGCAGTCATACCGATAGCGGGAGAAATGAGCAGTTCTTC
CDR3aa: CASSHTDSGRNEQFF

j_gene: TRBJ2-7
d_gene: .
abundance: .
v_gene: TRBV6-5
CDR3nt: TGTGCCAGCAGTCGCATCGGTAGATACGAGCAGTACTTC
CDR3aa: CASSRIGRYEQYF

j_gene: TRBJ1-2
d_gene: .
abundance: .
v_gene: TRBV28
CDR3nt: TGTGCCAGCAGGCCGGACACGAGCTATGGCTACACCTTC
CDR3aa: CASRPDTSYGYTF

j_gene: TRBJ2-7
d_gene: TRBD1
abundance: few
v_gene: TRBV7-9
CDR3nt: TGTGCCAGCAGCTCCCGGGACAGGGGACACGAGCAGTACTTC
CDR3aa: CASSSRDRGHEQYF

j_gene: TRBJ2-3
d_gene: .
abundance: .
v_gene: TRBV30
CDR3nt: TGTGCCTGGATGGTGAGCGCAGATACGCAGTATTTT
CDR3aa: CAWMVSADTQYF